This paragraph reports one T cell receptor beta chain. The antigen it recognizes is unknown. No base quality information exists; no much larger clone differs at one position. The record originates from a study of cytomegalovirus exposure and HLA in healthy donors (dated by TCRdb to about 2017). Describing the broader study: The 500 to 800 repertoires of the first cohort and the roughly 110 validation repertoires were produced on the same platform, according to a later analysis. The aim of the study was to test whether cataloging public T cell receptors could identify signatures of past pathogen exposure. In addition to the first cohort of 666 subjects, a separate validation cohort of 120 different subjects was used. The study combined high-throughput TCR immunosequencing, statistical association of individual TCRs with disease status, and machine learning to predict cytomegalovirus infection status.

What the work shows at the level of the full study, not this receptor alone: According to the authors, the approach could potentially be generalized to other disease states and immunological phenotypes. A total of fewer than 200 TCR beta chains were listed by the study as associated with cytomegalovirus. Across donors, most TCR sequences were observed very rarely, whereas some public TCRs were present in many individuals. A later analysis lacked HLA typing for the validation cohort, so it scored co-occurrence in that cohort across all 120 or so repertoires. In a later analysis, TCRs clustered in the first cohort were found to also tend to co-occur in the roughly 130 validation repertoires, with 94% of cluster scores above 0. The classifier was reported to diagnose cytomegalovirus status with high specificity and sensitivity in both the original and validation cohorts. A few of the identified cytomegalovirus-associated TCR beta chains were confirmed in vitro to be specific for cytomegalovirus antigens.

Separate from the roughly 650-subject first cohort, the validation cohort of about 120 subjects was the group to which the donors belonged. The protocol used for the library was the immunoSEQ multiplex PCR assay. On the authors' methods: To diagnose cytomegalovirus status from the catalog of TCR beta chain sequences, a statistical classification framework was built. The table comes from immuneACCESS by way of TCRdb, which keeps in-frame sequences with V and J called. Part of the clones is missing from these tables; in studies checked, under half for an unresolved V gene and the rest for unknown reasons. V and J calls and clone size follow that table, whereas D and trimming were derived from the DNA. This sample comprises about 130,000 clones, just under 85% of them detected only once. Clones ranked in the top ten supply 25% to 30% of the sample. The CDR3 covers 15 residues, taking in both the cysteine and the phenylalanine. The kept DNA is CDR3 alone, 45 bases in frame from the first base. The V end loses 0 bases and the J end loses 3 bases, and a stretch of 11 bases separates them. CDR1 and CDR2 are read off the germline V gene as LGHNA and YSLEER.

The sequenced material came from PBMCs. This clonotype was obtained from a man between 25 and 39 years old in good health and CMV-seropositive. Recombination linked TRBV4-3 to TRBJ1-1; the D region possibly corresponds to TRBD1 (5 bases align). DNA sequence: TGCGCCAGCAGCCAAGAGGACACAGGCTACACTGAAGCTTTCTTT. It is translated as CASSQEDTGYTEAFF.